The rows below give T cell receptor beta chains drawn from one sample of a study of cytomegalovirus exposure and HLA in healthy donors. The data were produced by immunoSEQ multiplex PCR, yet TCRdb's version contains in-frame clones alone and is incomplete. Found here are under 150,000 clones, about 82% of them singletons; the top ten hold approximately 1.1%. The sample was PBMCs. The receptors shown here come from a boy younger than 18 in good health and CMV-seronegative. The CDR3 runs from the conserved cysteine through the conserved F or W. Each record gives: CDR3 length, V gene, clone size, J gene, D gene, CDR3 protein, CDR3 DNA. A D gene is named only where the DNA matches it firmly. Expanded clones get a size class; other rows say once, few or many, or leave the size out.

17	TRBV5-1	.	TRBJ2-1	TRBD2	CASSLYPSGRATGEQFF	TGCGCCAGCAGCTTGTACCCCTCCGGGAGGGCCACTGGTGAGCAGTTCTTC
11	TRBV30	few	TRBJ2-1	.	CAGAGYNEQFF	TGTGCCGGCGCAGGCTACAATGAGCAGTTCTTC
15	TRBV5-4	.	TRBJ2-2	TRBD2	CASSMTSGSGGELFF	TGTGCCAGCAGCATGACTAGCGGGAGTGGCGGGGAGCTGTTTTTT
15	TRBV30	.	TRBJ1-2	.	CAWSVLHGREDGYTF	TGTGCCTGGAGTGTACTTCACGGACGGGAAGATGGCTACACCTTC
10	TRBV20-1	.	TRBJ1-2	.	CSASGGGYTF	TGCAGTGCGTCAGGTGGGGGCTACACCTTC
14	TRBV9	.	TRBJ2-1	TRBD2	CASSNAGGPNEQFF	TGTGCCAGCAGCAACGCGGGAGGGCCCAATGAGCAGTTCTTC
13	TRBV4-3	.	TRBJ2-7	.	CASSPDLVYEQYF	TGCGCCAGCAGCCCAGACCTCGTCTACGAGCAGTACTTC
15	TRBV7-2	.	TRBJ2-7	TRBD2	CASSHPSGRTYEQYF	TGTGCCAGCAGCCACCCTAGCGGGAGAACCTACGAGCAGTACTTC
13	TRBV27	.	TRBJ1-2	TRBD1	CASSWTGNYGYTF	TGTGCCAGCAGTTGGACAGGGAACTATGGCTACACCTTC
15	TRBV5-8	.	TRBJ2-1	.	CASSSLDWTVDEQFF	TGTGCCAGCAGCTCGCTGGACTGGACCGTGGATGAGCAGTTCTTC
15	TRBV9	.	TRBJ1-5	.	CASSVAPSGGQPQHF	TGTGCCAGCAGCGTAGCTCCTAGCGGAGGCCAGCCCCAGCATTTT
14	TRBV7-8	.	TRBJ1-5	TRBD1	CASSPTGANQPQHF	TGTGCCAGCAGCCCTACAGGGGCTAATCAGCCCCAGCATTTT
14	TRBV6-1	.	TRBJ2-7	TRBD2	CASRSRGLAYEQYF	TGTGCCAGCAGATCCCGGGGACTAGCGTACGAGCAGTACTTC
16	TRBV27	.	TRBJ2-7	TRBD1	CASSRRLGQSSYEQYF	TGTGCCAGCAGCAGAAGATTGGGACAGAGCTCCTACGAGCAGTACTTC
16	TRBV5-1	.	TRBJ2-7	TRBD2	CASSLALREDLYEQYF	TGCGCCAGCAGCTTGGCTCTGCGGGAGGACCTCTACGAGCAGTACTTC
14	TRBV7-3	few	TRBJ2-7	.	CASSFQASTYEQYF	TGTGCCAGCAGCTTTCAAGCAAGCACCTACGAGCAGTACTTC
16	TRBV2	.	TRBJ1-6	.	CASSGRGTKNNSPLHF	TGTGCCAGCAGTGGTAGGGGGACGAAAAATAATTCACCCCTCCACTTT
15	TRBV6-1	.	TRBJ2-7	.	CASSERLWSYYEQYF	TGTGCCAGCAGTGAAAGATTGTGGTCCTACTACGAGCAGTACTTC
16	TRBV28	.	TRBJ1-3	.	CASSLDRRNSGNTIYF	TGTGCCAGCAGTTTGGACCGGAGGAACTCTGGAAACACCATATATTTT
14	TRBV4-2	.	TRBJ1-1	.	CASSPHDSFAEAFF	TGTGCCAGCAGCCCACACGACAGCTTCGCTGAAGCTTTCTTT
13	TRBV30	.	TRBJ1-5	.	CAWSVEAGQPQHF	TGTGCCTGGAGTGTTGAGGCTGGTCAGCCCCAGCATTTT
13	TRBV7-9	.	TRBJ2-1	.	CASRLPADNEQFF	TGTGCCAGCAGACTACCAGCCGACAATGAGCAGTTCTTC
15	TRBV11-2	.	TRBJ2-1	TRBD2	CASSQGLAGDNEQFF	TGTGCCAGCAGCCAGGGACTAGCGGGAGACAATGAGCAGTTCTTC
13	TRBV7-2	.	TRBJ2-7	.	CASSFTGSDEQYF	TGTGCCAGCAGCTTTACGGGGTCGGATGAGCAGTACTTC
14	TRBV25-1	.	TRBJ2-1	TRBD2	CASRAGGPHNEQFF	TGTGCCAGCAGAGCGGGAGGGCCCCACAATGAGCAGTTCTTC
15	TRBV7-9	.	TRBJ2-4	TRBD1	CASSLGDREENIQYF	TGTGCCAGCAGCCTCGGGGACAGGGAGGAAAACATTCAGTACTTC
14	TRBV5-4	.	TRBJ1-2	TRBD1	CASSSTGVFNGYTF	TGTGCCAGCAGCTCGACAGGGGTCTTTAATGGCTACACCTTC
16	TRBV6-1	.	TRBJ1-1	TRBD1	CASSETGRGRATEAFF	TGTGCCAGCAGTGAAACCGGCAGGGGGCGAGCCACTGAAGCTTTCTTT
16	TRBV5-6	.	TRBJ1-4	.	CASSSVERGTNEKLFF	TGTGCCAGCAGCTCTGTGGAAAGGGGGACTAATGAAAAACTGTTTTTT
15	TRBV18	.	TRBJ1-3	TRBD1	CASSPDRGPGNTIYF	TGTGCCAGCTCACCCGACAGGGGGCCTGGAAACACCATATATTTT
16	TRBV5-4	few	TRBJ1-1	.	CASSRRGQRLSTEAFF	TGTGCCAGCAGCCGCCGTGGACAGAGATTAAGCACTGAAGCTTTCTTT
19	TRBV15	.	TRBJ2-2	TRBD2	CATSRPGLAGGPHTGELFF	TGTGCCACCTCCAGACCGGGACTAGCGGGAGGGCCACACACCGGGGAGCTGTTTTTT
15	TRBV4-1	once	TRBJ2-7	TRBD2	CASSQLAGLSYEQYF	TGCGCCAGCAGCCAGCTAGCGGGGCTCTCCTACGAGCAGTACTTC
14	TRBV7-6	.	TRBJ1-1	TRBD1	CASSSSPDRVEAFF	TGTGCCAGCAGTTCATCCCCGGACAGGGTCGAAGCTTTCTTT
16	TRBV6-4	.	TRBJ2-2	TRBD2	CASSDGTSGSTGELFF	TGTGCCAGCAGTGACGGGACTAGCGGGAGTACCGGGGAGCTGTTTTTT
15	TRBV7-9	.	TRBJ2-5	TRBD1	CASSLTQGARETQYF	TGTGCCAGCAGTCTCACACAGGGGGCGAGGGAGACCCAGTACTTC
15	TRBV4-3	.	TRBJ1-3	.	CASSQDQGPGNTIYF	TGCGCCAGCAGCCAAGATCAGGGGCCTGGAAACACCATATATTTT
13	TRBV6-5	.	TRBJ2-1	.	CASSYASYNEQFF	TGTGCCAGCAGTTACGCGTCCTACAATGAGCAGTTCTTC
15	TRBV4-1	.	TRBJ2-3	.	CASSQEGRGQNTQYF	TGCGCCAGCAGCCAAGAGGGGAGAGGTCAAAATACGCAGTATTTT
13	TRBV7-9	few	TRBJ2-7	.	CASSPGLSYEQYF	TGTGCCAGCAGCCCCGGACTGTCCTACGAGCAGTACTTC